This entry concerns a single TCR beta chain. The data originate from a study of blood T cell repertoires in COVID-19. Study overall: Nucleic acid was either cDNA or gDNA, and it came from T cells, B-cell-depleted T cells, or PBMCs.

Per germline, CDR1 SGHTA and CDR2 FQGNSA. This CDR3 spans 15 amino acids. The ends were cut back, 2 bases at V and 6 bases at J, with 15 bases in the middle. The repertoire was sequenced with immunoSEQ multiplex PCR; TCRdb's copy has only in-frame clones and lacks some. The table records approximately 140,000 clones, over 75% of them present only once. The sequence came from a man aged 50 to 59 in a cohort exposed to, infected with or recovered from COVID-19 (not recorded which). This rearrangement joins TRBV7-2 to TRBJ2-3, with a weak D call TRBD2 (6 bases). Specimen: PBMCs or T cells enriched from blood (not recorded which). CDR3 nucleotides: TGTGCCAGCAGCTTACTGGGACTGGTGGGCGATACGCAGTATTTT. Its protein product is CASSLLGLVGDTQYF.